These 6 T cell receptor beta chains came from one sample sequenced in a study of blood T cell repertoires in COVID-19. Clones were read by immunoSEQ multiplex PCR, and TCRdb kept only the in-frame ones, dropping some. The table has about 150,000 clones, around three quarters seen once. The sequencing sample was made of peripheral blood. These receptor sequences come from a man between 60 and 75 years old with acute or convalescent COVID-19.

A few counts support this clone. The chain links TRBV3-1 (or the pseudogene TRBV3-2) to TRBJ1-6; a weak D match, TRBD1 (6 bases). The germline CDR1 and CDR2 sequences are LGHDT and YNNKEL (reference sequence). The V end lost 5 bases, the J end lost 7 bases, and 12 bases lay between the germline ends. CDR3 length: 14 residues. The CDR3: CASSWDILNSPLHF. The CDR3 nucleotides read TGTGCCAGCAGCTGGGACATCTTAAATTCACCCCTCCACTTT.

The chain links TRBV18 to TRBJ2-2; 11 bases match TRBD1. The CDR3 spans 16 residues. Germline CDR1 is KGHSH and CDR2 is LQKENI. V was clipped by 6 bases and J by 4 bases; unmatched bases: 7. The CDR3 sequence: CASSLNGQGATGELFF. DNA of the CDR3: TGTGCCAGCTCCCTGAACGGACAGGGGGCCACCGGGGAGCTGTTTTTT.

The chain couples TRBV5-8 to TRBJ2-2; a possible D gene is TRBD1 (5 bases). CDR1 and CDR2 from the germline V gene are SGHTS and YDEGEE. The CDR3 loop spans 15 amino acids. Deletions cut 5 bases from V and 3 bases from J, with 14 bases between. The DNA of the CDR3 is TGTGCCAGCAGTCTCTCCCAGGGTTACACCGGGGAGCTGTTTTTT. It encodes CASSLSQGYTGELFF.

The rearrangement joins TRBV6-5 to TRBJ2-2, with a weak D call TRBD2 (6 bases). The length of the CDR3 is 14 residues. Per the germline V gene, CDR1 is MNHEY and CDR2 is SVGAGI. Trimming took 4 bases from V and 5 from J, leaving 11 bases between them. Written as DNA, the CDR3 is TGTGCCAGCAGTTCCAGACTAGATACCGGGGAGCTGTTTTTT. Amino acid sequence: CASSSRLDTGELFF.

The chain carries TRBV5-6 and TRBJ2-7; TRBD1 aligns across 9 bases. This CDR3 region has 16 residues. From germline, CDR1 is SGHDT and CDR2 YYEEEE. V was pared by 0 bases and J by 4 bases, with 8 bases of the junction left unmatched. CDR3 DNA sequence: TGTGCCAGCAGCTTGGTGGGGGGACAGGGATTATACGAGCAGTACTTC. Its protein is CASSLVGGQGLYEQYF. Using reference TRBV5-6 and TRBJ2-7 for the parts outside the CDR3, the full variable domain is DAGVTQSPTHLIKTRGQQVTLRCSPKSGHDTVSWYQQALGQGPQFIFQYYEEEERQRGNFPDRFSGHQFPNYSSELNVNALLLGDSALYLCASSLVGGQGLYEQYFGPGTRLTVT.

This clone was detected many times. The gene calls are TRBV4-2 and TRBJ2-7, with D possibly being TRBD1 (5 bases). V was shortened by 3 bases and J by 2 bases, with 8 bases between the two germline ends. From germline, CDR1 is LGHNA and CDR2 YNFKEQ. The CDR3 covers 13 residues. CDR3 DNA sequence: TGTGCCAGCAGCCACCCCAGGGCCTACGAGCAGTACTTC. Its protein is CASSHPRAYEQYF.